This TCR beta chain emerged from a study of ipilimumab plus nivolumab after autologous stem cell transplantation. Here immunoSEQ multiplex PCR was the method, and the copy in TCRdb shows in-frame clones only, minus some. Of about 83,000 clones listed, over 80% are singletons. The CDR3 is 13 amino acids. V lost 5 bases and J lost 8, with 12 bases in between. Germline V lookup: CDR1 MNHEY, CDR2 SMNVEV (reference sequence). Sequencing was performed on PBMCs, taken in a trial of ipilimumab plus nivolumab as post-transplant consolidation. The TCR was taken from a male donor with diffuse large B-cell lymphoma. The chain carries TRBV27 and TRBJ1-4, with D uncertain. The CDR3 loop is CASSPRPGEKLFF. CDR3 nucleotide sequence: TGTGCCAGCAGTCCCCGCCCGGGGGAAAAACTGTTTTTT.